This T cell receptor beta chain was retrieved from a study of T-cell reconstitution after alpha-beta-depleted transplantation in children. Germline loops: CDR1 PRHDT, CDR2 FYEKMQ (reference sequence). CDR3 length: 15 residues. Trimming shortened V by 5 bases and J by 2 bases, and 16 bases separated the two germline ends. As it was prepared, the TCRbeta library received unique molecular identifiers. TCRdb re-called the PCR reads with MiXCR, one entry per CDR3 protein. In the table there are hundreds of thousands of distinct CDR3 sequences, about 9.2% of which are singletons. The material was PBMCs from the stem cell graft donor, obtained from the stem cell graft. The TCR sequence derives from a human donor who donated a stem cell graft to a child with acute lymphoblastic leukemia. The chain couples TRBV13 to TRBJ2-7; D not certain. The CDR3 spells CASSQVGFRAYEQYF. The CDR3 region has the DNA TGTGCCAGCAGCCAAGTGGGCTTTCGTGCCTACGAGCAGTACTTC.